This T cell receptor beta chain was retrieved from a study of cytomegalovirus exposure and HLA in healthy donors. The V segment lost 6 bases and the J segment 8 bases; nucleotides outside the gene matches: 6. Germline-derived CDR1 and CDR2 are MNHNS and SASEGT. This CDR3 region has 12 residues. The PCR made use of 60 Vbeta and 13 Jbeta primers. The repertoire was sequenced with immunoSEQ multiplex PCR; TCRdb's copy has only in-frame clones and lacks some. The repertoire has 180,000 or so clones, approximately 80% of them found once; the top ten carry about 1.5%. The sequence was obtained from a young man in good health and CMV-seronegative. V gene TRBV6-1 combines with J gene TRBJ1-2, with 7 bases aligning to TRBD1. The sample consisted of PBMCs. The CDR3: CASRDRVGGYTF. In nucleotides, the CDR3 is TGTGCCAGCAGAGACAGGGTCGGCGGCTACACCTTC.